The rows below give T cell receptor beta chains drawn from one sample of a study of early T cells in non-severe SARS-CoV-2 infection. TCRdb reprocessed the 5' RACE reads via MiXCR and lists one record per CDR3 protein. Of roughly 100,000 distinct CDR3 sequences detected, 12% to 15% appear once; the ten largest clones hold roughly 6%. Material: whole blood. The receptors here all came from an adult who was a healthcare worker with PCR-confirmed SARS-CoV-2 infection or an uninfected control (not recorded which). Both conserved end residues are part of each CDR3. A D gene is named only where the DNA matches it firmly. Not all rows give a size; the values are once, few, many and, for expanded clones, a class.

D gene	V gene	clone size	J gene	CDR3 DNA	CDR3 protein
.	TRBV12-3/TRBV12-4	.	TRBJ1-1	TGTGCCAGCAGTCTCCGGGAACAACCCGAAGCTTTCTTT	CASSLREQPEAFF
TRBD2	TRBV6-1	.	TRBJ2-3	TGTGCCAGCAGTGAAGCGCTTCGACTAGCGGGGCTCTCAGATACGCAGTATTTT	CASSEALRLAGLSDTQYF
TRBD2	TRBV13	.	TRBJ2-1	TGTGCCAGCAGCCCCCCAGCGGGGGGTACCTACAATGAGCAGTTCTTC	CASSPPAGGTYNEQFF
TRBD1	TRBV12-5	few	TRBJ2-2	TGTGCTAGTGCTATAGGACAGGGCGCGGGGGAGCTGTTTTTT	CASAIGQGAGELFF
TRBD2	TRBV2	many	TRBJ2-2	TGTGCCAGCAAGGGACTAGCGGGGAGGACCGGGGAGCTGTTTTTT	CASKGLAGRTGELFF
TRBD1	TRBV7-2	.	TRBJ1-5	TGTGCCAGCAGCTTAGGCGGACAGGGGGGACAGCCCCAGCATTTT	CASSLGGQGGQPQHF
.	TRBV7-9	few	TRBJ1-4	TGTGCCAGCAGCTTAGCGCAGGTACCCGTCGGGGGCGAGGAAAAACTGTTTTTT	CASSLAQVPVGGEEKLFF
.	TRBV18	few	TRBJ1-1	TGTGCCAGCTCACCACCCGCAGGGGCCCAGAACACTGAAGCTTTCTTT	CASSPPAGAQNTEAFF
.	TRBV29-1	.	TRBJ2-1	TGCAGCGGACAGGAGTTCTACAATGAGCAGTTCTTC	CSGQEFYNEQFF
.	TRBV11-2	few	TRBJ2-3	TGTGCCAGCAGCCCCCGGGGGCCTAGCACAGATACGCAGTATTTT	CASSPRGPSTDTQYF
.	TRBV9	.	TRBJ2-1	TGTGCCAGCAGCGTAGGGCAGGGGAATGAGCAGTTCTTC	CASSVGQGNEQFF
.	TRBV7-9	few	TRBJ1-2	TGTGCCAGCAGCACCCACTCCAACTATGGCTACACCTTC	CASSTHSNYGYTF
.	TRBV28	.	TRBJ1-3	TGTGCCAGCAGTTTTACCCGGGGGGGACGGAAAACGCCCAACCACTCTGGAAACACCATATATTTT	CASSFTRGGRKTPNHSGNTIYF
.	TRBV25-1	many	TRBJ1-2	TGTGCCAGCAGTGAATCCGGGGGAACTGATGGCTACACCTTC	CASSESGGTDGYTF
.	TRBV10-2	few	TRBJ2-3	TGCGCCAGCAGTGTCACCTGGGATACGCAGTATTTT	CASSVTWDTQYF